The next 11 T cell receptor beta chains were all read from a single sample in a study of CD8 T cells in ankylosing spondylitis. TCRdb recomputed calls from the 5' RACE reads with MiXCR, one row per CDR3 protein. Of around 130,000 distinct CDR3 sequences listed, 6.5% to 9% are singletons. The sample taken for sequencing was blood, either unsorted or a sorted T cell fraction (not recorded which). These receptor sequences come from a male donor with ankylosing spondylitis or in good health (not recorded which).

This clonotype was found many times. The chain uses TRBV5-1 and TRBJ2-7; D is possibly TRBD1 or TRBD2 (5 bases each). CDR3 length equals 15 residues. Germline CDR1 reads SGHRS; CDR2 reads YFSETQ. V lost 1 base to trimming and J lost 2 bases, with 13 bases between them. CDR3 sequence: CASSLTGKDTYEQYF. The CDR3 DNA follows: TGCGCCAGCAGCTTGACGGGGAAGGACACCTACGAGCAGTACTTC.

This clonotype was found many times. This rearrangement joins TRBV20-1 to TRBJ1-4, with a tentative D call TRBD1 (5 bases). This CDR3 has 13 residues. Deletions cut 1 base from V and 5 bases from J, with 8 bases between. CDR1 and CDR2 (germline): DFQATT, SNEGSKA (reference sequence). Here the CDR3 DNA reads TGCAGTGCTAGAGGGGGCCCCAATGAAAAACTGTTTTTT. Its translation is CSARGGPNEKLFF.

This clonotype was counted many times. The V and J genes are TRBV5-1 and TRBJ2-1; 14 positions agree with TRBD2. Germline assignment: CDR1 SGHRS and CDR2 YFSETQ. This CDR3 region has 16 residues. The V gene end was trimmed by 7 bases and the J gene end by 5 bases; junction bases not matched to a gene: 8. CDR3 DNA sequence: TGCGCCAGCGGCCGGACTAGCGGGGGGATGAACAATGAGCAGTTCTTC. This codes for CASGRTSGGMNNEQFF.

This clonotype was detected many times. The V gene is TRBV7-9, the J gene TRBJ1-1, with a possible D match to TRBD1 (5 bases). Trimming took off 5 bases at V and 11 bases at J, with 18 bases between the two ends. The CDR3 has 13 amino acids. The germline V gene has CDR1 SEHNR and CDR2 FQNEAQ (reference sequence). The CDR3 region is CASSPGTVKRAFF. DNA of the CDR3: TGTGCCAGCAGCCCAGGGACCGTTAAGAGGGCTTTCTTT.

Ten or more counts support this clonotype. V gene TRBV20-1 combines with J gene TRBJ2-7; 10 bases are shared with TRBD2. The length of the CDR3 is 16 residues. V shed 3 bases, J shed 1 base, and the junction held 9 bases outside the gene matches. Per the germline V gene, CDR1 is DFQATT and CDR2 is SNEGSKA (reference sequence). Here the CDR3 reads CSARGWVAGGSYEQYF. Here the CDR3 DNA reads TGCAGTGCTAGGGGGTGGGTAGCGGGAGGATCCTACGAGCAGTACTTC.

This clonotype has a count of ten or more. This chain links TRBV7-6 with TRBJ2-7; a weak D match, TRBD2 (5 bases). This CDR3 has 15 residues. CDR1 is SGHVS and CDR2 is FNYEAQ in the germline V gene. Trimming stripped 1 base from V and 0 bases from J, with 10 bases between. The CDR3 DNA sequence: TGTGCCAGCAGCTTAGGCATAGCGTCCTCCTACGAGCAGTACTTC. Translating gives CASSLGIASSYEQYF.

This clonotype was seen at least ten times. The rearrangement links TRBV6-4 to TRBJ2-3; TRBD2 aligns across 7 bases. V lost 1 base to trimming and J lost 0 bases; unmatched junction nucleotides: 1. Per germline, CDR1 MRHNA and CDR2 SNTAGT. CDR3 length: 15 amino acids. The CDR3 DNA sequence: TGTGCCAGCAGTGACTTGCGGGGGAGCACAGATACGCAGTATTTT. Protein sequence: CASSDLRGSTDTQYF.

This clonotype was seen ten or more times. The chain couples TRBV5-1 to TRBJ1-5; 7 positions match TRBD1. The V segment lost 4 bases and the J segment 4 bases; nucleotides outside the gene matches: 5. Per the germline V gene, CDR1 is SGHRS and CDR2 is YFSETQ. The CDR3 contains 14 residues. CDR3 coding DNA: TGCGCCAGCAGCCCGGAACAGGGGAATCAGCCCCAGCATTTT. Its translation: CASSPEQGNQPQHF.

This clonotype was seen repeatedly, ten times or more. The CDR3 sequence: CASSLSPGTGSSYEQYF. DNA of the CDR3: TGTGCCAGCAGTCTATCCCCTGGGACCGGCAGCTCCTACGAGCAGTACTTC. This chain connects TRBV28 to TRBJ2-7, with D tentatively TRBD1 or TRBD2 (5 bases each). V lost 5 bases to trimming and J lost 0 bases, with 20 bases between them. The germline CDR1 and CDR2 sequences are MDHEN and SYDVKM. The CDR3 totals 17 residues.

This clonotype was seen ten or more times. The V and J genes are TRBV20-1 and TRBJ1-4, with a tentative D call TRBD1 (6 bases). The V gene lost 0 bases and the J gene lost 5 bases, with 19 bases spanning the gap. CDR3 length: 17 residues. Germline CDR1 DFQATT, CDR2 SNEGSKA (reference sequence). CDR3 sequence reads: CSARDLARGTKNEKLFF. Written as DNA, the CDR3 is TGCAGTGCTAGAGATCTAGCTAGGGGGACCAAGAATGAAAAACTGTTTTTT.

In this sample, this clonotype turned up many times. V and J are TRBV5-4 and TRBJ1-1; D remains unclear. CDR1 and CDR2 from the germline V gene are SGHNT and YYREEE (reference sequence). The CDR3 loop spans 12 amino acids. V lost 1 base and J 1 base, leaving 2 bases between the germline ends. The CDR3 DNA follows: TGTGCCAGCAGCTTGCGGAACACTGAAGCTTTCTTT. Amino acid sequence: CASSLRNTEAFF.